This T cell receptor beta chain originates from a study of blood T cell repertoires in COVID-19. Whole-study context: The United States, Italy and Spain supplied acute and convalescent COVID-19 samples.

Measured with immunoSEQ multiplex PCR; TCRdb has only the in-frame clones, and not every one. Of about 150,000 clones in the sample, 70% to 90% were seen once. The CDR3 is 15 residues long. Trimming shortened V by 1 base and J by 3 bases, and 10 bases separated the two germline ends. CDR1 is SGDLS and CDR2 is YYNGEE in the germline V gene. Across 20 to 25 US areas, participants ranged in age from 18 to 89 years. The TCR sequence derives from a young woman with acute COVID-19. The sequencing input was PBMCs or T cells enriched from blood (not recorded which). The rearrangement joins TRBV9 to TRBJ2-2, with D perhaps TRBD1 (5 bases). DNA for the CDR3: TGTGCCAGCAGCGTAACGTTCAGGGACACCGGGGAGCTGTTTTTT. Protein product: CASSVTFRDTGELFF.